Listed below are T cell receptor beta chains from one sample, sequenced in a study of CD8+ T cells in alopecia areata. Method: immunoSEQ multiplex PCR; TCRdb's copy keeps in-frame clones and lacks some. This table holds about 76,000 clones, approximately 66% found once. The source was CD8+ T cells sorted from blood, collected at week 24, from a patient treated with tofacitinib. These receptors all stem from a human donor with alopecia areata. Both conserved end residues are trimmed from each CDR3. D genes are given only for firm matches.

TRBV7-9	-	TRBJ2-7	ASSLANRDYEQY
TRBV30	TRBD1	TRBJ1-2	AWSPGQGDYGYT
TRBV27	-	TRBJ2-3	ASSFLGDSNTQY
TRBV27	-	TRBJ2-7	ASSRGGRIYEQY
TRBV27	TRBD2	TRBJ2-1	ASSLLLAGDNEQF
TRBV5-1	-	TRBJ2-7	ASSWSSVGDYEQY
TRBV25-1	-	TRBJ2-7	ASSEFREQY
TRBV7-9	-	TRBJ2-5	ASSPPTRVEETQY
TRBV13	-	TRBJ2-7	ASSGSPREQY
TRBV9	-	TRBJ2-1	ASSVGLVSPDNEQF
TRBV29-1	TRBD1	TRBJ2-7	SVEGDRSYEQY
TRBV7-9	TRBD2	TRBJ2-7	ASSLVMNSGGAEQY
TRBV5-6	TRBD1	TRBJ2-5	ASSEDRVRETQY
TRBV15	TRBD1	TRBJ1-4	ATSSTGNNEKLF
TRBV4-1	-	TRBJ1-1	ASSQGVVNTEAF
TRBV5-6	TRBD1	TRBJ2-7	ASSDTRDSTYEQY
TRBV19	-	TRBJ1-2	ASSMWDSYGYT
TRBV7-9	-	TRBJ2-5	ASSLATERQETQY
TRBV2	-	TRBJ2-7	ASSLGQTYEQY
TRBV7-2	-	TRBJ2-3	ASSFPWPHTDTQY
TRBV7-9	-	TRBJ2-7	ASSLTGSVGTALPYEQY
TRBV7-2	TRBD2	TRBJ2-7	ASSFSLRIAGGQFEQY
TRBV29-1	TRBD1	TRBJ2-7	SVEHGDRGLYEQY
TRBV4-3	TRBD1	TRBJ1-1	ASSQRHRGQTEAF
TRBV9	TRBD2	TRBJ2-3	ASSAGTSGTFTQY
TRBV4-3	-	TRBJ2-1	ASSQDGLARYNEQF
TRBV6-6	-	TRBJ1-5	ASSHKPGSRQPQH
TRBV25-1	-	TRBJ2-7	ASSEYFLTGDYEQY
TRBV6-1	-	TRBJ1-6	ASSEFWGSPLH
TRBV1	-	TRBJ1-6	TSSHFRAGDNSPLH
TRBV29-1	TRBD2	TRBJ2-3	SVGHGGALDTQY
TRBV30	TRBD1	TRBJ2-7	AWAPGQGYEQY
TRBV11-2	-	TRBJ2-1	ASSLVLDAF
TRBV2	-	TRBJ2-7	ASDTRAGVIDYEQY
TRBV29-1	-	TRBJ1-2	SALTVDYGYT
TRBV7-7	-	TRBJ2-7	ASSHDSGEQY
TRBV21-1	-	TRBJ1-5	ASSKGPKTGRKH
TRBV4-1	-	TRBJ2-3	ASSQWTGSTDTQY
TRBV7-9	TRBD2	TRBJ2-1	ASSSEAGLAYNEQF
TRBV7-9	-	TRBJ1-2	ASSSIVDSARYGYT
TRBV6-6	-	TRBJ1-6	ASSYEYGPLH
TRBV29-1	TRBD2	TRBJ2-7	SVFGGTYEQY
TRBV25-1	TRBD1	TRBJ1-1	ATALSGTVNTEAF
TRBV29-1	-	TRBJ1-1	SVEDVGGWDTEAF
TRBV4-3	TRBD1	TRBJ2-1	ASSQVVSPTGDNEQF
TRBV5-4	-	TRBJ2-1	ASSLDGQTSYNEQF
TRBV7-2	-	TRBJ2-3	ASSLGHSPQY
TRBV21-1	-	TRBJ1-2	ASSKEGGIKYYGYT
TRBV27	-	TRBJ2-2	ASSSTGELF
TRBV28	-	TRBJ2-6	ASSFYISGANVLT
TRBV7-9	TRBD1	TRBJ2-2	ASGGDRGDPSNTGELF
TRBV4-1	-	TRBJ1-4	ASSQDAAGRGKLF
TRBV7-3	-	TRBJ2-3	ASSLALFGDTQY
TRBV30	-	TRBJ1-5	AWSVGQGNQPQH
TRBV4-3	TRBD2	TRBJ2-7	ASSHRTSGSQYEQY
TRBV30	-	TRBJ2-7	AWSVDGNEQY
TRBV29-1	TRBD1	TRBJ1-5	SVGGQGLSLGNQPQH